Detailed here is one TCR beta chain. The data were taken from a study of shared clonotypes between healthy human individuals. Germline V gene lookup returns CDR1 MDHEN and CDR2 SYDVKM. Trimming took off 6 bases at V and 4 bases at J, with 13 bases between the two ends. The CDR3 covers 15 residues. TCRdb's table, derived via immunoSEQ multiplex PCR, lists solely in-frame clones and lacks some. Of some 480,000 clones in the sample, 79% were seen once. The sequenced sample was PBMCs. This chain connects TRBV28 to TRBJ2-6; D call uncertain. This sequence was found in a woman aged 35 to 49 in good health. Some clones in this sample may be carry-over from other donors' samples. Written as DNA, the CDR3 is TGTGCCAGCAGGCCGCCAGGACGGGGGGCCAACGTCCTGACTTTC. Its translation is CASRPPGRGANVLTF.